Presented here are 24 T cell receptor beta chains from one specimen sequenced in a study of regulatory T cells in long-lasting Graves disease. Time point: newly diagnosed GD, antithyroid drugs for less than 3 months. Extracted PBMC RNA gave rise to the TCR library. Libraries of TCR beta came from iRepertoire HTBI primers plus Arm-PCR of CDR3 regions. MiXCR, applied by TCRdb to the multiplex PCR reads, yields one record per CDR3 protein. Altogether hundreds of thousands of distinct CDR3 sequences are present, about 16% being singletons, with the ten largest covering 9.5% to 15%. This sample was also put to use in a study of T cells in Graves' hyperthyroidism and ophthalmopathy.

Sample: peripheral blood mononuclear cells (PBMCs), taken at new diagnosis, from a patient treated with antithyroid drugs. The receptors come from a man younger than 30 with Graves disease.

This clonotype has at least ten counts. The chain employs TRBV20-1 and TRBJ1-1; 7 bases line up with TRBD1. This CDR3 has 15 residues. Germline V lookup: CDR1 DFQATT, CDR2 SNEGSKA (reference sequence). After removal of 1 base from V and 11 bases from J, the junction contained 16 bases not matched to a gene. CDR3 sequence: CSARGPRNSGGWAFF. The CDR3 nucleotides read TGCAGTGCTAGAGGACCGCGAAACTCAGGGGGATGGGCTTTCTTT.

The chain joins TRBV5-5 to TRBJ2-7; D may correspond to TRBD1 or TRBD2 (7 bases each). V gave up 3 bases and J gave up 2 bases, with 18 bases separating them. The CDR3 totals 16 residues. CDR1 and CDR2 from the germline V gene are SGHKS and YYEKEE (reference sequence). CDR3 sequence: CASSWRGGQTTYEQYF. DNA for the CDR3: TGTGCCAGCAGCTGGAGGGGGGGACAGACCACCTACGAGCAGTACTTC.

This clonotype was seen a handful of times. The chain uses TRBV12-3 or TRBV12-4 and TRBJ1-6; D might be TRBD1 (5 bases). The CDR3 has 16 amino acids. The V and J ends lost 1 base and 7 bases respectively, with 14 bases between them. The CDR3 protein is CASSLGQTATNSPLHF. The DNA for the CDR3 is TGTGCCAGCAGTTTAGGACAGACAGCGACGAATTCACCCCTCCACTTT.

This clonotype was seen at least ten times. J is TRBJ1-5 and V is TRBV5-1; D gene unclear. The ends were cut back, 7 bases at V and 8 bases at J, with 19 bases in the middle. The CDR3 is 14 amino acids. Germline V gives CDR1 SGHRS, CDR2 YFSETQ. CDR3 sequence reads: CASSIMGLAEPQHF. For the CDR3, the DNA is TGCGCCAGCTCGATCATGGGCCTTGCGGAGCCCCAGCATTTT.

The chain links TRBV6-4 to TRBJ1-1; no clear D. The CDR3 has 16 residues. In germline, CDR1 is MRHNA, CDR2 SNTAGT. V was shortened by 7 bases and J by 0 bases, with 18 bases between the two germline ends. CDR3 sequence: CASILSLLRVNTEAFF. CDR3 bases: TGTGCCAGCATTCTTAGCCTGTTGAGGGTGAACACTGAAGCTTTCTTT.

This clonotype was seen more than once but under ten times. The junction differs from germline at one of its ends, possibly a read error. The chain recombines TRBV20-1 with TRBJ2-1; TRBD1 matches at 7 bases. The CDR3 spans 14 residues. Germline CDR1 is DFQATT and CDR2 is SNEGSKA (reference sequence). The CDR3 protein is CSAATGSTYNGQFF. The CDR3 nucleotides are TGCAGTGCCGCGACAGGGTCTACCTACAATGGGCAGTTCTTC.

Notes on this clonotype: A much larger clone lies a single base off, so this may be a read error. CDR3 region: CASSYSARGANTEAFF. CDR3 coding DNA: TGTGCCAGCAGTTATTCGGCTAGGGGGGCAAACACTGAAGCTTTCTTT. The chain is built from TRBV6-9 and TRBJ1-1; tentatively, D is TRBD1 (6 bases). The CDR3 contains 16 residues. Trimming took off 0 bases at V and 2 bases at J, with 13 bases between the two ends. Germline CDR1 MNHGY, CDR2 SVAAGI.

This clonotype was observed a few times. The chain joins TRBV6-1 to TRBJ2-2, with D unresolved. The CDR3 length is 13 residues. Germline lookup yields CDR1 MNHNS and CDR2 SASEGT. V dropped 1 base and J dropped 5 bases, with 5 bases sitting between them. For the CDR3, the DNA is TGTGCCAGCAGTGAAGATAGGACCGGGGAGCTGTTTTTT. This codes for CASSEDRTGELFF.

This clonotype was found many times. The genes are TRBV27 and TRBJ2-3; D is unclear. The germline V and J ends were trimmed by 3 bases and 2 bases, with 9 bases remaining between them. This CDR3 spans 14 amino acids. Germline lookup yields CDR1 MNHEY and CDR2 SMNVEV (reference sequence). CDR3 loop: CASSFEDNTDTQYF. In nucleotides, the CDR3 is TGTGCCAGCAGTTTTGAAGACAACACAGATACGCAGTATTTT.

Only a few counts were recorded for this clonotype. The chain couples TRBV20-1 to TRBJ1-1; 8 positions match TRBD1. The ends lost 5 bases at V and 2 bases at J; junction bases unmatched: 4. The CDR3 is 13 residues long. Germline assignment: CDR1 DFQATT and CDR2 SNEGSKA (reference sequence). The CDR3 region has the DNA TGCAGTGCTTATTCAGGGGGCAACACTGAAGCTTTCTTT. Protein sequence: CSAYSGGNTEAFF.

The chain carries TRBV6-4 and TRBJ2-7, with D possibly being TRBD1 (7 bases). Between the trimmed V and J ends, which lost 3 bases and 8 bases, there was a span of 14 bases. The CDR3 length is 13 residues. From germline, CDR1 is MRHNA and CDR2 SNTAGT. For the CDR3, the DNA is TGTGCCAGCAGTGAAGCCCAGGGGGGAAAGCAGTACTTC. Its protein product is CASSEAQGGKQYF.

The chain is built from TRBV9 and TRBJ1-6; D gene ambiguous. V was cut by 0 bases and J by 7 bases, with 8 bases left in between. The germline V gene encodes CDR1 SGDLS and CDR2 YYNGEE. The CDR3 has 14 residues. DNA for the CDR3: TGTGCCAGCAGCGTAGACCCGGCGAATTCACCCCTCCACTTT. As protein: CASSVDPANSPLHF. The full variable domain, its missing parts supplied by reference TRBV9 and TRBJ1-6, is DSGVTQTPKHLITATGQRVTLRCSPRSGDLSVYWYQQSLDQGLQFLIQYYNGEERAKGNILERFSAQQFPDLHSELNLSSLELGDSALYFCASSVDPANSPLHFGNGTRLTVT.

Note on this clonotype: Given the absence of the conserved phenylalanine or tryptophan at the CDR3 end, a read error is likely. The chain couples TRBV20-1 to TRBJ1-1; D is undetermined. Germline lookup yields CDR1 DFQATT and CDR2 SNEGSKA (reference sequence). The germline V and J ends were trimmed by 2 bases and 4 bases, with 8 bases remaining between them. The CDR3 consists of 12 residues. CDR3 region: CSARFSATEAFL. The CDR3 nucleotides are TGCAGTGCTAGATTTTCCGCCACTGAAGCTTTCCTT.

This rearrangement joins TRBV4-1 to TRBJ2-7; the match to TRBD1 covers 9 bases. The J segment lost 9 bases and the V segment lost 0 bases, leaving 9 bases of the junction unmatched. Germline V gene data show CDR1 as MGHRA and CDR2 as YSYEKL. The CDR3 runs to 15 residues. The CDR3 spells CASSQDGTGWTGQYF. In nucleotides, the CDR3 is TGCGCCAGCAGCCAAGATGGGACAGGGTGGACGGGGCAGTACTTC.

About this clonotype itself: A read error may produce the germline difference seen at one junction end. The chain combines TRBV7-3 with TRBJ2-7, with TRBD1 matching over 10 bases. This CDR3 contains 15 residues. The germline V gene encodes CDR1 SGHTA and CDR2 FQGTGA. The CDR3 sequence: CAGSLRQGAGYEQYF. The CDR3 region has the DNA TGTGCCGGCAGCTTACGACAGGGGGCAGGATACGAGCAGTACTTC.

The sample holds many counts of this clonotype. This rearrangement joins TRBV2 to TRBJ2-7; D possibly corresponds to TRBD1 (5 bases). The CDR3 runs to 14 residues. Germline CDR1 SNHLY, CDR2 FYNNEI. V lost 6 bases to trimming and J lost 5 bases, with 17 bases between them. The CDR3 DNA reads TGTGCCAGCAGGGGTTACCTAGGCAGGGACGAGCAGTACTTC. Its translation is CASRGYLGRDEQYF.

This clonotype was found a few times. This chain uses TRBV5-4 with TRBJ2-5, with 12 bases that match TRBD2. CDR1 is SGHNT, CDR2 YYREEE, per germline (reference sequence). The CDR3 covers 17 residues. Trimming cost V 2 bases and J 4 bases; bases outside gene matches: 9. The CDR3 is CASSFVWTSGKGETQYF. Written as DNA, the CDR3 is TGTGCCAGCAGCTTTGTTTGGACTAGCGGGAAGGGAGAGACCCAGTACTTC.

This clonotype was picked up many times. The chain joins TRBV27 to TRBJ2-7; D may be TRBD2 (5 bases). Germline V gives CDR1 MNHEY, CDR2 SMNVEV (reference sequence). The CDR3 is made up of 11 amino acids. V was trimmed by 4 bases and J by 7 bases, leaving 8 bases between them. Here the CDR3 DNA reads TGTGCCAGCAGTTACCGCGGGGAGCAGTACTTC. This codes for CASSYRGEQYF.

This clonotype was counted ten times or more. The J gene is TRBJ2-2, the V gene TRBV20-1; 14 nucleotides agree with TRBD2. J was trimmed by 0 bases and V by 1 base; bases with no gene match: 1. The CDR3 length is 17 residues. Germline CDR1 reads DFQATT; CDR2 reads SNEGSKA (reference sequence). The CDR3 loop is CSARGLAGGTNTGELFF. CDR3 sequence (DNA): TGCAGTGCTAGAGGACTAGCGGGAGGGACGAACACCGGGGAGCTGTTTTTT.

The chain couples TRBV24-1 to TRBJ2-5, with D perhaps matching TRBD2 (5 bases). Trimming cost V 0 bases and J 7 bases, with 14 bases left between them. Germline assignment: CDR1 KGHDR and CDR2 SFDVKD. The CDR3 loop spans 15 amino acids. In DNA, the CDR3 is TGTGCCACCAGTGATTTGGGGCGGTTTGGAGGGACCCAGTACTTC. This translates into CATSDLGRFGGTQYF.

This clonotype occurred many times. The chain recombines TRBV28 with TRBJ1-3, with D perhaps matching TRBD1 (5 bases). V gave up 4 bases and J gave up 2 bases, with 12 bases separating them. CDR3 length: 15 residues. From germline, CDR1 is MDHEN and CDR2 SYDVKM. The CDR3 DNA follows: TGTGCCAGCAGTTCCACTGGGACCGCTGGAAACACCATATATTTT. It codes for CASSSTGTAGNTIYF. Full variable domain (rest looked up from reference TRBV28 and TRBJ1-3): DVKVTQSSRYLVKRTGEKVFLECVQDMDHENMFWYRQDPGLGLRLIYFSYDVKMKEKGDIPEGYSVSREKKERFSLILESASTNQTSMYLCASSSTGTAGNTIYFGEGSWLTVV.

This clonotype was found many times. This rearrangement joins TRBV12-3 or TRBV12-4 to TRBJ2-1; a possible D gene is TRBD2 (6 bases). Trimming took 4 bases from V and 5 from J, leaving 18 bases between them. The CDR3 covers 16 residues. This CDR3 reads CASSSGTRTINNEQFF. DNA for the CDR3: TGTGCCAGCAGTTCAGGGACTCGTACAATCAACAATGAGCAGTTCTTC.

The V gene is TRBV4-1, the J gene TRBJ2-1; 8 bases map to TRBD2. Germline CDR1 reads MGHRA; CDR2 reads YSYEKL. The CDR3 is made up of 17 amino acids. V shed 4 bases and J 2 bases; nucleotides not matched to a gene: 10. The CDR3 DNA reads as TGCGCCAGCAGCCCCCAAGGGCCAGCGGGAGCCTACAATGAGCAGTTCTTC. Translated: CASSPQGPAGAYNEQFF.

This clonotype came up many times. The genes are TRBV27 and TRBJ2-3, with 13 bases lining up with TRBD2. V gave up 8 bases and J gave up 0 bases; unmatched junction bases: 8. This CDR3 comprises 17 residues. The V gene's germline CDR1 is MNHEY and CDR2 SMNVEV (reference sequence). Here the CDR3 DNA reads TGTGCCAGCCAGGGACTAGCGGGGAAGTCTAGCACAGATACGCAGTATTTT. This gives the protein CASQGLAGKSSTDTQYF.